The entry that follows covers one T cell receptor beta chain sequence. The antigen is not known. The sample originates from a study of a mutant IDH1 vaccine in newly diagnosed glioma. As for time point: week 47, end of study. Every single dose of the vaccine, 300 ug of mutant IDH1 20-mer peptide, came with topical imiquimod. Germline V gives CDR1 KGHSH, CDR2 LQKENI. The CDR3 consists of 12 residues. Trimming stripped 5 bases from V and 0 bases from J, with 2 bases between. Some clones are missing from TCRdb's copy, which holds only in-frame ones; the method was immunoSEQ multiplex PCR. The sample has fewer than 85,000 clones, roughly four fifths seen once.

This TCR was recovered from a man in his forties with glioma. The V call is TRBV18, the J call TRBJ1-5; D uncertain. This sample comprised PBMCs, obtained from a glioma patient whose treatment included an IDH1 peptide vaccine. CDR3 protein: CASSTSNQPQHF. CDR3 bases: TGTGCCAGCTCAACTAGCAATCAGCCCCAGCATTTT.